What follows are 9 T cell receptor beta chains derived from one specimen sequenced in a study of control samples from healthy donors and cancer patients. Assay used: immunoSEQ multiplex PCR; TCRdb lists only in-frame clones, some missing. Here the sample spans 200,000 to 250,000 clones, about 93% being singletons. Sequenced sample: blood. All receptors come from a man aged 45-65 years in good health.

The V call is TRBV10-2, the J call TRBJ1-6; D unresolved. Germline V CDR1 and CDR2: WSHSY, SAAADI. V shed 5 bases and J shed 0 bases, with 5 bases lying between them. The CDR3 loop spans 14 amino acids. CDR3 protein: CASSYNSYNSPLHF. CDR3 nucleotide sequence: TGCGCCAGCAGTTACAACTCCTATAATTCACCCCTCCACTTT.

The chain uses TRBV6-5 and TRBJ1-1; TRBD1 might be the D (6 bases). The CDR3 runs to 14 residues. Between the trimmed V and J ends, which lost 10 bases and 0 bases, there was a span of 15 bases. Germline V lookup: CDR1 MNHEY, CDR2 SVGAGI. DNA for the CDR3: TGTGCCACCCGACAGGAACCCCTGAACACTGAAGCTTTCTTT. Its protein is CATRQEPLNTEAFF.

The chain employs TRBV18 and TRBJ1-2; 9 nucleotides align to TRBD1. V lost 5 bases and J lost 2; bases outside the gene matches: 6. Germline assignment: CDR1 KGHSH and CDR2 LQKENI. This CDR3 comprises 15 residues. The CDR3 region is CASSGAGTGNYGYTF. As DNA, the CDR3 is TGTGCCAGCTCAGGAGCCGGGACAGGGAACTATGGCTACACCTTC.

V and J are TRBV5-1 and TRBJ2-2, with 8 bases fitting TRBD1. The CDR3 extends over 15 amino acids. CDR1 SGHRS and CDR2 YFSETQ come from the germline V gene. The V gene end was trimmed by 3 bases and the J gene end by 7 bases; junction bases not matched to a gene: 8. CDR3 amino acids: CASSWGTGRNGELFF. Here the CDR3 DNA reads TGCGCCAGCAGCTGGGGGACAGGACGGAACGGGGAGCTGTTTTTT.

The rearrangement uses TRBV19 and TRBJ1-3; D not resolved. Germline V gene data show CDR1 as LNHDA and CDR2 as SQIVND (reference sequence). The CDR3 consists of 14 residues. V lost 3 bases, J lost 2 bases, and 8 bases lay in between. The CDR3 DNA follows: TGTGCCAGTAGTATTGCAGGTACTGGAAACACCATATATTTT. Translation gives CASSIAGTGNTIYF.

The chain employs TRBV5-5 and TRBJ2-7; 8 nucleotides line up with TRBD1. The ends lost 4 bases at V and 1 base at J; junction bases unmatched: 10. The CDR3 has 16 residues. The V gene's germline CDR1 is SGHKS and CDR2 YYEKEE (reference sequence). CDR3 protein: CASSPKPGQESYEQYV. In DNA form, the CDR3 reads TGTGCCAGCAGCCCCAAGCCGGGACAGGAATCCTACGAGCAGTACGTC.

The chain joins TRBV6-5 to TRBJ1-2; D may be TRBD1 (5 bases). V gave up 4 bases and J gave up 8 bases, with 8 bases separating them. The V gene's germline CDR1 is MNHEY and CDR2 SVGAGI. This CDR3 spans 11 amino acids. CDR3 sequence: CASSSGTGYTF. CDR3 DNA sequence: TGTGCCAGCAGTTCAGGGACGGGCTACACCTTC.

The chain uses TRBV24-1 and TRBJ1-5, with no clear D. This CDR3 is 14 amino acids long. V gave up 5 bases and J gave up 2 bases, with 9 bases separating them. Germline V gene sequence: CDR1 KGHDR, CDR2 SFDVKD. CDR3 in amino acids: CATSAGSGNQPQHF. DNA of the CDR3: TGTGCCACCAGTGCCGGGAGTGGCAATCAGCCCCAGCATTTT.

This clone appeared a single time. The chain uses TRBV5-1 and TRBJ1-4; unclear D gene. Germline assignment: CDR1 SGHRS and CDR2 YFSETQ. The CDR3 consists of 16 residues. Trimming removed 2 bases from V and 0 bases from J, with 11 bases in between. The CDR3 here is CASSFVLSPTNEKLFF. The DNA for the CDR3 is TGCGCCAGCAGCTTTGTCCTATCCCCAACTAATGAAAAACTGTTTTTT.